The clone carrying this T cell receptor (beta chain) was seen a few times. Amplified TCR beta CDR3 regions were obtained using RNA transcripts as template. HTBI primers were used in a first-round RT-PCR, which preceded a second-round multiplex PCR. TCRdb reanalysed the multiplex PCR reads using MiXCR and keeps one entry per CDR3 protein. The table shows hundreds of thousands of distinct CDR3 sequences, with more than 40% occurring only once. From fresh peripheral blood, 8.5 to 10 ml in volume, the PBMCs were obtained. This record comes from a study of Graves' ophthalmopathy and Graves' hyperthyroidism. Study-level background: Peripheral blood (taken before any treatment) was collected at initial diagnosis.

Germline lookup yields CDR1 SGHDT and CDR2 YYEEEE. CDR3 size: 15 residues. Between the trimmed V and J ends, which lost 5 bases and 3 bases, there was a span of 17 bases. The source of this sequence is an adult man with Graves' ophthalmopathy. Input material: peripheral blood. V and J are TRBV5-6 and TRBJ1-1, with TRBD1 as a possible D gene (5 bases). The CDR3 DNA sequence: TGTGCCAGCAGAGCTTGGGGCCCGGGGGACACTGAAGCTTTCTTT. Translating it yields CASRAWGPGDTEAFF.